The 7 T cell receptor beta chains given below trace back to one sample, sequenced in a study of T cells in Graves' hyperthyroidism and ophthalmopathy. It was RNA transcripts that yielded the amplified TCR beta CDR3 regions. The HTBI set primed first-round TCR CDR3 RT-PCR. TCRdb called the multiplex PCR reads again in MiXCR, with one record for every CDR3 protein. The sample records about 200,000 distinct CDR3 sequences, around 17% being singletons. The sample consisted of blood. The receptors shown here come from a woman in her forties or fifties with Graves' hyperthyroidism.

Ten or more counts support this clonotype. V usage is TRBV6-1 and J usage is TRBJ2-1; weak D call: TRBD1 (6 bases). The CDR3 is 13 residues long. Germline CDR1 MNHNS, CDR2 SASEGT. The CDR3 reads CATAGQNYNEQFF. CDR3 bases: TGTGCGACGGCTGGACAGAACTACAATGAGCAGTTCTTC.

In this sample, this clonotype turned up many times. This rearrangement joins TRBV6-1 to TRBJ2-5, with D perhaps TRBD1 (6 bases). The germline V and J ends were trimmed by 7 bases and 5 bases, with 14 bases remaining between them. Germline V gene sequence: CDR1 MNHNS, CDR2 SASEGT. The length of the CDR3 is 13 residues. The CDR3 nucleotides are TGTGCCAGCACCGAGACAGGACTGGAGACCCAGTACTTC. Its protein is CASTETGLETQYF.

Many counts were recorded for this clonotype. CDR3: CASGRQGGTEAFF. CDR3 coding DNA: TGTGCCAGCGGGCGACAGGGAGGCACTGAAGCTTTCTTT. This chain connects TRBV12-3 or TRBV12-4 to TRBJ1-1; the match to TRBD1 covers 7 bases. CDR3 length equals 13 residues. The junction had 7 bases not matched to a gene; V was cut back by 8 bases and J by 4 bases.

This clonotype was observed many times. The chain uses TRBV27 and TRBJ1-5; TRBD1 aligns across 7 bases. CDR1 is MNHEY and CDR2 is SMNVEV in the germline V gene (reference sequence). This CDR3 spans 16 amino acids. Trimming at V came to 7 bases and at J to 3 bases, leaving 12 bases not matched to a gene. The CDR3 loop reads CASTPSGGQNNQPQHF. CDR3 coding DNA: TGTGCCAGCACCCCATCTGGGGGACAGAACAATCAGCCCCAGCATTTT.

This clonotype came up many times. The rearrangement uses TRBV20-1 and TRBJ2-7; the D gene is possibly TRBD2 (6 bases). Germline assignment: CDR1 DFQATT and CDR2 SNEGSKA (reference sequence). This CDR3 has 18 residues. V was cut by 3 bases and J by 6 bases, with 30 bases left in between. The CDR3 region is CSAREGVGHRGVFAEQYF. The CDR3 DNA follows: TGCAGTGCTAGGGAAGGGGTCGGGCACCGCGGGGTTTTTGCCGAGCAGTACTTC.

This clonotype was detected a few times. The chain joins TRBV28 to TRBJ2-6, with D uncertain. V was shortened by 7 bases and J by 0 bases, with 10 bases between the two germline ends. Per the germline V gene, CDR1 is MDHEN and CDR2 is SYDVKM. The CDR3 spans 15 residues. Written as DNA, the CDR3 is TGTGCCAGCACAACTCGCCGCTCTGGGGCCAACGTCCTGACTTTC. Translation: CASTTRRSGANVLTF.

The CDR3 loop reads CASSSHATPGGSINEQYF. The CDR3 nucleotides are TGTGCCAGTAGTTCTCACGCCACTCCCGGCGGGAGTATAAACGAGCAGTACTTC. The J gene is TRBJ2-7, the V gene TRBV19, with 7 positions matching TRBD2. J gave up 5 bases and V 5 bases, and 21 bases lay outside the gene matches. This CDR3 is built from 18 residues. Looked up from germline, CDR1 is LNHDA and CDR2 is SQIVND (reference sequence).